The 4 T cell receptor beta chains below were found in one sample sequenced in a study of neurological immune-mediated disorders. Each CDR3 protein is one row after TCRdb ran MiXCR on the 5' RACE reads. Of some 19,000 distinct CDR3 sequences listed, around 15% are singletons. Sequenced input: PBMCs. These TCRs come from a female donor with HTLV-1-associated myelopathy (HAM/TSP).

This clonotype showed up many times. The CDR3 sequence: CASSVDLAATPYEQYF. The CDR3 DNA reads TGTGCCAGCAGCGTAGATCTAGCGGCCACCCCCTACGAGCAGTACTTC. The V and J genes are TRBV9 and TRBJ2-7; 7 positions agree with TRBD2. V lost 0 bases, J lost 2 bases, and 8 bases stayed unmatched. The CDR3 is 16 amino acids. CDR1 and CDR2 from the germline V gene are SGDLS and YYNGEE.

In regard to this clonotype: At one boundary the junction diverges from the germline segment, which might be a read error. The chain employs TRBV20-1 and TRBJ2-3, with D possibly TRBD2 on 6 matching bases. The germline V gene has CDR1 DFQATT and CDR2 SNEGSKA (reference sequence). This CDR3 has 13 amino acids. In DNA form, the CDR3 reads TGCAGGGCTAGCTGGGGGGTGTCAGATACGCAGTATTTT. This translates into CRASWGVSDTQYF.

This clonotype was found many times. The J gene is TRBJ2-3, the V gene TRBV6-6; 10 bases match TRBD2. V was pared by 1 base and J by 6 bases, with 10 bases of the junction left unmatched. The CDR3 sequence is 17 residues long. CDR1 MNHNY and CDR2 SVGAGI come from the germline V gene (reference sequence). For the CDR3, the DNA is TGTGCCAGCAGTTACTACCTGAGCGGGGGGGCTCTTGATACGCAGTATTTT. Translated: CASSYYLSGGALDTQYF.

This clonotype was recorded many times. The chain employs TRBV7-2 and TRBJ2-3; 8 bases line up with TRBD2. Germline CDR1 SGHTA, CDR2 FQGNSA. This CDR3 has 15 amino acids. The V gene end was trimmed by 3 bases and the J gene end by 4 bases; junction bases not matched to a gene: 6. This CDR3 is CASSLDGGAPDTQYF. CDR3 nucleotide sequence: TGTGCCAGCAGCTTGGACGGGGGGGCCCCAGATACGCAGTATTTT. Together with reference TRBV7-2 and TRBJ2-3, the CDR3 gives the full variable domain: GAGVSQSPSNKVTEKGKDVELRCDPISGHTALYWYRQSLGQGLEFLIYFQGNSAPDKSGLPSDRFSAERTGGSVSTLTIQRTQQEDSAVYLCASSLDGGAPDTQYFGPGTRLTVL.